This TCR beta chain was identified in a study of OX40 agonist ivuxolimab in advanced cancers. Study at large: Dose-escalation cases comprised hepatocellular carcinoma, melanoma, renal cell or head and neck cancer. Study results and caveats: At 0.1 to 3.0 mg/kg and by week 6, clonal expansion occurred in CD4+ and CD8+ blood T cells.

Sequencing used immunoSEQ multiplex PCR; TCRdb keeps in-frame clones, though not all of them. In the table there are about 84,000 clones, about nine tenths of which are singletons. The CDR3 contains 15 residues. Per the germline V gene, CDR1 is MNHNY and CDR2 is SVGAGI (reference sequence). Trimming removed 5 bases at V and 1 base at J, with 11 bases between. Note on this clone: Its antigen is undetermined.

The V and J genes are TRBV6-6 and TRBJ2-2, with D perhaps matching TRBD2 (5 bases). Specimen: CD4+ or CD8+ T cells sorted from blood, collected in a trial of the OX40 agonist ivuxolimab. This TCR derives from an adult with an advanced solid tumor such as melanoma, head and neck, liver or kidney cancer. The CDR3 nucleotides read TGTGCCAGCAGTCTACTAGGGCGGAACACCGGGGAGCTGTTTTTT. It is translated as CASSLLGRNTGELFF.